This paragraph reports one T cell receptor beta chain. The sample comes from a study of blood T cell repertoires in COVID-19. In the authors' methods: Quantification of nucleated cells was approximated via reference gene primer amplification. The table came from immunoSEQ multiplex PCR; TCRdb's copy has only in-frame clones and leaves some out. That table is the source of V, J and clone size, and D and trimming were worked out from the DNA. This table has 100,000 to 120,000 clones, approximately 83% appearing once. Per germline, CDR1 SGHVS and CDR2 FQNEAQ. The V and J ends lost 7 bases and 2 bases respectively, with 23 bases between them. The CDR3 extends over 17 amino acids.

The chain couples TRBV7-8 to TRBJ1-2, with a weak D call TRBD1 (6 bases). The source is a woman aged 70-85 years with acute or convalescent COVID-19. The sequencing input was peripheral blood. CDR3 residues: CASTLGGSPGGNYGYTF. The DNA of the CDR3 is TGTGCCAGCACCCTGGGGGGCAGCCCGGGGGGGAACTATGGCTACACCTTC.